This is a list of T cell receptor beta chains from one sample in a study of cytomegalovirus exposure and HLA in healthy donors. This table comes from immunoSEQ multiplex PCR, and its TCRdb copy is limited to in-frame clones, with some not included. The table includes over 100,000 clones, about 95% detected once. Sequencing was performed on PBMCs. All receptors derive from a woman in her late teens or twenties in good health and CMV-seronegative. Both conserved end residues are part of each CDR3.

CDR3,V,J
CASSMGTGVYGYGYTF,TRBV19,TRBJ1-2
CASSQDQGVRTEAFF,TRBV4-1,TRBJ1-1
CASSFRETQYF,TRBV5-1,TRBJ2-5
CASSRITAGGAEAFF,TRBV19,TRBJ1-1
CASADSANSPLHF,TRBV4-2,TRBJ1-6
CASTMHEGGKEAEQFF,TRBV2,TRBJ2-1
CASSLFGGGLTDTQYF,TRBV27,TRBJ2-3
CASSSGSTNAGGYTF,TRBV19,TRBJ1-2
CASTEGLAAYNEQFF,TRBV5-1,TRBJ2-1
CASSERSSGADTQYF,TRBV6-1,TRBJ2-3
CASSGGDNTEAFF,TRBV2,TRBJ1-1
CASSFPQTGRLNYGYTF,TRBV5-8,TRBJ1-2
CASSLGWDFEAFF,TRBV5-1,TRBJ1-1
CASSYEQGAYGYTF,TRBV6-6,TRBJ1-2
CASRDSYTEAFF,TRBV27,TRBJ1-1
CASSLITGRGQETQYF,TRBV28,TRBJ2-5
CASSRLQLRTDTQYF,TRBV5-6,TRBJ2-3
CASSQSTGLNTEAFF,TRBV5-1,TRBJ1-1
CASSFYSQSDEQFF,TRBV7-2,TRBJ2-1
CARNRTESSYEQYF,TRBV27,TRBJ2-7
CASSPNRQLPIQYF,TRBV7-2,TRBJ2-4
CASSLARDYEQYF,TRBV7-7,TRBJ2-7
CAWSTGWGPDVNEQFF,TRBV30,TRBJ2-1
CAWSVGYADTEAFF,TRBV30,TRBJ1-1
CASSPPGLAEEQFF,TRBV18,TRBJ2-1
CASSPQGGKEKLFF,TRBV5-1,TRBJ1-4
CASSLGTSTDTQYF,TRBV4-2,TRBJ2-3
CASSFSSGRAGYNEQFF,TRBV5-1,TRBJ2-1
CASSLGQGGGANVLTF,TRBV7-3,TRBJ2-6
CASRAWGRSYNEQFF,TRBV5-8,TRBJ2-1
CASSTTGVRYEQYF,TRBV25-1,TRBJ2-7
CAISDIVGETEAFF,TRBV10-3,TRBJ1-1
CASRHRVGTDTQYF,TRBV21-1,TRBJ2-3
CASSINRYEQYF,TRBV19,TRBJ2-7
CAIANRVASDGGYTF,TRBV7-3,TRBJ1-2
CASSIGSGLTEAFF,TRBV19,TRBJ1-1
CASSPRQGNTIYF,TRBV7-9,TRBJ1-3
CASSLGRNNSPLHF,TRBV5-6,TRBJ1-6
CASSGGQSPYEQYF,TRBV9,TRBJ2-7
CASSLTGAYTGELFF,TRBV7-2,TRBJ2-2
CSVDPAGGETQYF,TRBV29-1,TRBJ2-5
CASSQGGRETQYF,TRBV4-1,TRBJ2-5